The rows below give T cell receptor beta chains drawn from one sample of a study of blood T cell repertoires in COVID-19. The assay was immunoSEQ multiplex PCR, and TCRdb's table has in-frame clones only and misses some. This sample has about 44,000 clones, with 87% found just once. The sequenced material came from peripheral blood. These receptors came from a human donor in a cohort sampled during active COVID-19. The CDR3 runs from the conserved cysteine through the conserved F or W. The D gene is left open where the match is weak. Clone size is given for some rows only: seen once, a few or many times, or a class if the clone is expanded.

D	size	V	J	DNA	CDR3
TRBD1	-	TRBV2	TRBJ2-7	TGTGCCAGCAGTAACAGGGGCGGGGAGCAGTACTTC	CASSNRGGEQYF
TRBD1	-	TRBV4-3	TRBJ1-6	TGCGCCAGCAGCCAAGATCCGGGACAGTATAATTCACCCCTCCACTTT	CASSQDPGQYNSPLHF
-	-	TRBV5-6	TRBJ1-4	TGTGCCAGCAGCTTTAGATCGACAACTAATGAAAAACTGTTTTTT	CASSFRSTTNEKLFF
-	-	TRBV29-1	TRBJ2-1	TGCAGCGTTGGTAGCGGTTACATCTCCTACAATGAGCAGTTCTTC	CSVGSGYISYNEQFF
-	-	TRBV30	TRBJ2-3	TGTGCCTGGAGTGTGGGGCGAGTCCCCACAGATACGCAGTATTTT	CAWSVGRVPTDTQYF
TRBD1	medium-sized	TRBV7-9	TRBJ2-5	TGTGCCAGCAGCTTAGACCACGGACAGGCGCAGACCCAGTACTTC	CASSLDHGQAQTQYF
TRBD2	-	TRBV7-8	TRBJ2-5	TGTGCCAGCAGCTTGCACGTCGGGGCGGGGGTTCCCCAGTACTTC	CASSLHVGAGVPQYF
TRBD1	-	TRBV9	TRBJ2-3	TGTGCCAGCAGCGCACGACAGGGGGCAGGGACAGATACGCAGTATTTT	CASSARQGAGTDTQYF
-	-	TRBV7-8	TRBJ2-6	TGTGCCAGCAGCACAGCGGAAGCTGGGGCCAACGTCCTGACTTTC	CASSTAEAGANVLTF
TRBD2	-	TRBV7-2	TRBJ2-7	TGTGCCAGCAGCGGGGCGACTAGCGGGAGGGCCCCGGGCGAGCAGTACTTC	CASSGATSGRAPGEQYF
-	-	TRBV27	TRBJ2-1	TGTGCCAGCAGTTTTGAGACTCATCATGATAAACGACACAATGAGCAGTTCTTC	CASSFETHHDKRHNEQFF
-	-	TRBV9	TRBJ2-5	TGTGCCAGCAGCGTAGAGAATTCTCCGCGGACCCAGTACTTC	CASSVENSPRTQYF
-	-	TRBV9	TRBJ1-1	TGTGCCAGCAGCGTCGGAGGCACTGAAGCTTTCTTT	CASSVGGTEAFF
TRBD2	-	TRBV6-4	TRBJ2-7	TGTGCCAGTCTCCGGGGCGGGGGGACCGCGGGAGAGCAGTACTTC	CASLRGGGTAGEQYF
-	-	TRBV6-4	TRBJ2-7	TGTGCCAGCAGGCTAACAGGGGACTCGCAGTACTTC	CASRLTGDSQYF
TRBD1	few	TRBV7-2	TRBJ2-5	TGTGCCAGCAGCTTAGGGGACAGAAACCAAGAGACCCAGTACTTC	CASSLGDRNQETQYF
-	-	TRBV4-1	TRBJ1-2	TGCGCCAGCAGCCAAGATCGAGGGACAATATATGGCTACACCTTC	CASSQDRGTIYGYTF
TRBD1	-	TRBV24-1	TRBJ1-2	TGTGCCACCAACCCGACAGGGGCGGAAGATGGCTACACCTTC	CATNPTGAEDGYTF
TRBD1	-	TRBV15	TRBJ1-6	TGTGCCACCAGCAGAGATCTAGCAGGGGGGAATTCACCCCTCCACTTT	CATSRDLAGGNSPLHF
TRBD2	-	TRBV2	TRBJ2-3	TGTGCCAGCAGTGAGGGACTAGCGGGAACAGATACGCAGTATTTT	CASSEGLAGTDTQYF
-	-	TRBV28	TRBJ1-6	TGTGCCAGCAGTTCCCCCCAGCGGGGGAATTCACCCCTCCACTTT	CASSSPQRGNSPLHF
TRBD1	-	TRBV29-1	TRBJ2-7	TGCAGCGTTGAAGATCGCCGAATGACAGGGGGTTTCATCTACGAGCAGTACTTC	CSVEDRRMTGGFIYEQYF
TRBD2	-	TRBV7-2	TRBJ2-1	TGTGCCAGCAGCTTTAGGAGCCCTAGCGGGAGAAAGAATGAGCAGTTCTTC	CASSFRSPSGRKNEQFF
TRBD2	once	TRBV27	TRBJ2-5	TGTGCCAGCAGTTTACTAGCGGGAGGGCCTCAAGAGACCCAGTACTTC	CASSLLAGGPQETQYF
TRBD1	-	TRBV29-1	TRBJ1-2	TGCAGCGTTGTCAGGACAGGGTCTTATGGCTACACCTTC	CSVVRTGSYGYTF
TRBD1	-	TRBV7-3	TRBJ2-5	TGTGCCAGCAGCTTAACGGGACAGTACAGAGAGACCCAGTACTTC	CASSLTGQYRETQYF
-	-	TRBV25-1	TRBJ2-3	TGTGCCAGCAGTTTCAGAACAGATACGCAGTATTTT	CASSFRTDTQYF
TRBD1	-	TRBV28	TRBJ2-7	TGTGCCAGCGGGACCGTCGGGACAGTCCTATCACGGCAGTACTTC	CASGTVGTVLSRQYF